One sample yielded the 3 T cell receptor beta chains listed below, sequenced in a study of cytomegalovirus exposure and HLA in healthy donors. PCR amplification relied on 60 Vbeta primers (plus 13 Jbeta primers). Clones were sequenced by immunoSEQ multiplex PCR, and TCRdb holds only the in-frame ones, with some missing. In the table there are some 57,000 clones, roughly 50% of which are singletons. The sample comprised PBMCs. The receptors here all came from a human donor in good health.

The V and J genes are TRBV9 and TRBJ2-3, with 7 bases fitting TRBD2. The CDR3 sequence is 15 residues long. Germline CDR1 is SGDLS and CDR2 is YYNGEE. After removal of 0 bases from V and 5 bases from J, the junction contained 6 bases not matched to a gene. The chain's CDR3 is CASSVAAGELDTQYF. CDR3 nucleotides: TGTGCCAGCAGCGTAGCCGCGGGGGAGCTAGATACGCAGTATTTT.

This clone appeared a single time. This chain uses TRBV7-6 with TRBJ1-6; tentative D call: TRBD1 (5 bases). The CDR3 has 15 amino acids. CDR1 and CDR2 (germline): SGHVS, FNYEAQ. V lost 2 bases and J lost 6, with 11 bases in between. The CDR3: CASSLRQQANSPLHF. The DNA of the CDR3 is TGTGCCAGCAGCTTACGTCAACAGGCTAATTCACCCCTCCACTTT.

This clone was observed once. The V call is TRBV21-1, the J call TRBJ1-4; the DNA was not used to check the table's D call, TRBD1. TRBV21-1 is reported as a pseudogene. CDR3 length: 15 amino acids. CDR3 DNA sequence: TGTGCCAGCAGCACCCCCGGGACAGGGAATGAAAAACTGTTTTTT. It yields the protein CASSTPGTGNEKLFF.